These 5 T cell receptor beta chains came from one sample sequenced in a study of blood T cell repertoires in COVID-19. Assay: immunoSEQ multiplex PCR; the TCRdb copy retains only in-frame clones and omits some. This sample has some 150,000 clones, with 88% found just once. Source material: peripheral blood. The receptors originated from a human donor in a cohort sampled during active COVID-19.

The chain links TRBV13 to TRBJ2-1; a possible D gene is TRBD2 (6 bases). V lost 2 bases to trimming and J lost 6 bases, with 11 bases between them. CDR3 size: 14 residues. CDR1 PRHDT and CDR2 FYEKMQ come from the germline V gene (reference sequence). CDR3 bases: TGTGCCAGCAGCTTACATAGCGGTTCCAATGAGCAGTTCTTC. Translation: CASSLHSGSNEQFF.

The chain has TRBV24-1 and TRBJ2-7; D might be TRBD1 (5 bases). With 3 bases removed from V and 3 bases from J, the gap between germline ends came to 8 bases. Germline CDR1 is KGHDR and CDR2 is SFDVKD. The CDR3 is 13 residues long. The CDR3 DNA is TGTGCCACCAGTGATCCAGGGTACTACGAGCAGTACTTC. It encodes CATSDPGYYEQYF.

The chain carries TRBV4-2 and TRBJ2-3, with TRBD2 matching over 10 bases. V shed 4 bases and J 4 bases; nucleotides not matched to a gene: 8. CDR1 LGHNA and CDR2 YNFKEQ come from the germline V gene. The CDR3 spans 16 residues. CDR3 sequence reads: CASSPREAGGADTQYF. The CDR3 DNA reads TGTGCCAGCAGCCCCAGGGAAGCGGGAGGGGCAGATACGCAGTATTTT.

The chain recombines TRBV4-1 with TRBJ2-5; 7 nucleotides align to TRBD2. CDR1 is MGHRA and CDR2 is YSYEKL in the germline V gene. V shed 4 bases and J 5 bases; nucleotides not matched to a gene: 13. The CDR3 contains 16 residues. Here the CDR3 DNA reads TGCGCCAGCAGCCTCCTAAGCTCCAGCGGGGAGGAGACCCAGTACTTC. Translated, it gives CASSLLSSSGEETQYF.

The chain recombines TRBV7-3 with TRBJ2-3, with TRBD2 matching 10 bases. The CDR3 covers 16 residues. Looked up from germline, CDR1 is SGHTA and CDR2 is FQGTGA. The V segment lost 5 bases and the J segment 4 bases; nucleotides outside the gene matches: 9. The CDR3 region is CASSGRTSGGADTQYF. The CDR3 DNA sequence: TGTGCCAGCAGCGGGCGGACTAGCGGAGGCGCAGATACGCAGTATTTT.